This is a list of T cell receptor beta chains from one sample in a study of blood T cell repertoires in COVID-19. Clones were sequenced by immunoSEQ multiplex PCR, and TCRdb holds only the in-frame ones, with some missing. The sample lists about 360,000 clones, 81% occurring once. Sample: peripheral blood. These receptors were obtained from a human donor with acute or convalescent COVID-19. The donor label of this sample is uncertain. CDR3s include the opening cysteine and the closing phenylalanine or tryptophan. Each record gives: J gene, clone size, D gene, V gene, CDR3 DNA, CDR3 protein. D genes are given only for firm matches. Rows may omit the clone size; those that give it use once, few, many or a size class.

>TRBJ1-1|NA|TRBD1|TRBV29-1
TGCAGCGTATCGACAGGGGGGAACACTGAAGCTTTCTTT
CSVSTGGNTEAFF
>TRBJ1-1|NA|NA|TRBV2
TGTGCCACAGCACGGGAGGGACTCCCTGAAGCTTTCTTT
CATAREGLPEAFF
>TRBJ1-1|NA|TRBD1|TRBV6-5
TGTGCCAGCACCCTCGGGACAGGCTGGAACACTGAAGCTTTCTTT
CASTLGTGWNTEAFF
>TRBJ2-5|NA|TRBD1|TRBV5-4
TGTGCCAGCAGCTTAAAAAGGGGGCAATTGGAGACCCAGTACTTC
CASSLKRGQLETQYF
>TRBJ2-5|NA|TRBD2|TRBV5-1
TGCGCCAGCAGCTTACTAGCGGGAGGGCCCCAAGAGACCCAGTACTTC
CASSLLAGGPQETQYF
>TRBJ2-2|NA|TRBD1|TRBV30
TGTGCCTGGAGTCAGGGCAGGGGGCCGGGCACCGGGGAGCTGTTTTTT
CAWSQGRGPGTGELFF
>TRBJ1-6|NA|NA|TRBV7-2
TGTGCCAGCAGCTTGACAGGTTCAGGTTCACCCCTCCACTTT
CASSLTGSGSPLHF
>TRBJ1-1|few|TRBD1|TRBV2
TGTGCCAGCAGCCAGACAGGGGTCACTGAAGCTTTCTTT
CASSQTGVTEAFF
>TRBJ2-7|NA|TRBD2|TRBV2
TGTGCCAGCAGTGAAGATGGGGGGGCCTACGAGCAGTACTTC
CASSEDGGAYEQYF
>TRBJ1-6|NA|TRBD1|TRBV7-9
TGTGCCAGCAGTCCCGGGGACAGGAATAATTCACCCCTCCACTTT
CASSPGDRNNSPLHF
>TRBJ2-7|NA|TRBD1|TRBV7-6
TGTGCCAGCAGTAAATCCTTAGGGGGCAACTACGAGCAGTACTTC
CASSKSLGGNYEQYF
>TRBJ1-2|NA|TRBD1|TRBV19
TGTGCCAGTAGAACTACAGGGGGAACTTCTAACTATGGCTACACCTTC
CASRTTGGTSNYGYTF
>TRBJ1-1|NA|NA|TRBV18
TGTGCCAGCGGGGGGGCCTTGAACACTGAAGCTTTCTTT
CASGGALNTEAFF
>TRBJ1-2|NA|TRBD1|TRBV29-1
TGCAGCGCCGAGGGACAGGGTGAGGGCTACACCTTC
CSAEGQGEGYTF
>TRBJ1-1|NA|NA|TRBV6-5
TGTGCCAGCAGTCCCAGGAGGGGTTCGTACACTGAAGCTTTCTTT
CASSPRRGSYTEAFF
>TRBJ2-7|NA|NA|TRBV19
TGTGCCAGTAGTAGAGCGAGTGAGTTTCAGCAGTACTTC
CASSRASEFQQYF
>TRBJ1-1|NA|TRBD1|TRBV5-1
TGCGCCAGCAGCCCGCGGACAGGGGGTAATTCGGGGACTGAAGCTTTCTTT
CASSPRTGGNSGTEAFF
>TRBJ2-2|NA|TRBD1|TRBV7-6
TGTGCCAGCAGCTTAGATCCTTGGTACGAGGGGGCCAACACCGGGGAGCTGTTTTTT
CASSLDPWYEGANTGELFF
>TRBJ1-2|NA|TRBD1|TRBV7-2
TGTGCCAGCAGCTTAGCCCCGGGACAGGGGTATGGCTACACCTTC
CASSLAPGQGYGYTF
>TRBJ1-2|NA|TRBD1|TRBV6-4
TGTGCCAGCAGTGACTCGAGAGGACAGGCCTATGGCTACACCTTC
CASSDSRGQAYGYTF
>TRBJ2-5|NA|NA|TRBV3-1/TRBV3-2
TGTGCCAGCAGCCCCCCCCCGGGGGTGCGGGAGACCCAGTACTTC
CASSPPPGVRETQYF
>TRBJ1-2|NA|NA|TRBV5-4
TGTGCCAGCAGGCTGATCGGGGGGAACTATGGCTACACCTTC
CASRLIGGNYGYTF
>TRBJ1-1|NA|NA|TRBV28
TGTGCCAGCAGCTCCTTCCACGGGGCTTTCTTT
CASSSFHGAFF
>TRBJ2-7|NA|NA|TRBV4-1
TGCGCCAGCAGCCGTGGGCCGGCGCTAACCTACGAGCAGTACTTC
CASSRGPALTYEQYF
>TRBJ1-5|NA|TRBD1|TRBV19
TGTGCCAGTACCACAAGGGGACAGGGGAATCAGCCCCAGCATTTT
CASTTRGQGNQPQHF
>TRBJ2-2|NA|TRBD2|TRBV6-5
TGTGCCAGCCAAAGACTAGCGGGGGTCACCGGGGAGCTGTTTTTT
CASQRLAGVTGELFF
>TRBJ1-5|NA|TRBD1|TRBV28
TGTGCCAGCACCCCCAGAGGGCAGGGGGACAATCAGCCCCAGCATTTT
CASTPRGQGDNQPQHF
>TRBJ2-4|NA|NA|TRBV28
TGTGCCAGCAGTTTAAGGAAGGGGAAAAACATTCAGTACTTC
CASSLRKGKNIQYF
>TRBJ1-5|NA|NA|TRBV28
TGTGCCAGTGGGGGCAGGGAGCATCAGCCCCAGCATTTT
CASGGREHQPQHF
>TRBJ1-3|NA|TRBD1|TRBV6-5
TGTGCCAGCAGTCTCACTCAGACAGGGCGAAACACCATATATTTT
CASSLTQTGRNTIYF
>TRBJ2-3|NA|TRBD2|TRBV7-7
TGTGCCAGCAGCCCCGGGACTAGCCGGTCAGATACGCAGTATTTT
CASSPGTSRSDTQYF
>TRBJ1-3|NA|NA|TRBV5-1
TGCGCCAGCAGCTTTCCCACACCTCAGGGTAGGTCTGGAAACACCATATATTTT
CASSFPTPQGRSGNTIYF
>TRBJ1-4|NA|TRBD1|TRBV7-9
TGTGCCAGCAGCTTAGGGGACAGGGGCCCTACTAATGAAAAACTGTTTTTT
CASSLGDRGPTNEKLFF
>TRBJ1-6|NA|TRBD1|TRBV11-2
TGTGCCAGCAGGGTGGACAGGAGCTCCTATAATTCACCCCTCCACTTT
CASRVDRSSYNSPLHF
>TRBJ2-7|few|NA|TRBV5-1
TGCGCCAGCAACCCGGTAGGGGCCCTCTACGAGCAGTACTTC
CASNPVGALYEQYF
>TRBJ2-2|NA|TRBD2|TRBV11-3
TGTGCCAGCAGCTCAAGGAGCCAGACGTTAAGCGGGGGGAACACCGGGGAGCTGTTTTTT
CASSSRSQTLSGGNTGELFF
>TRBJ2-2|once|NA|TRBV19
TGTGCCAGTAGTACCTACGCACTAAACACCGGGGAGCTGTTTTTT
CASSTYALNTGELFF
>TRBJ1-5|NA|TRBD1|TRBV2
TGTGCCAGCAGATCAGACAGGGCTAATCAGCCCCAGCATTTT
CASRSDRANQPQHF
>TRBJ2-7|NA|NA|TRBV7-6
TGTGCCAGCAGCTTAGCCCCCGGCGGAGCCTACGAGCAGTACTTC
CASSLAPGGAYEQYF
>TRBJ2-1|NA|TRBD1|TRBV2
TGTGCCAGCAGTCCCACCGGGACAGGGGACCCCTACAATGAGCAGTTCTTC
CASSPTGTGDPYNEQFF
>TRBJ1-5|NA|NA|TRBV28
TGTGCCAGCAGTCCAACGGGTAGCAATCAGCCCCAGCATTTT
CASSPTGSNQPQHF
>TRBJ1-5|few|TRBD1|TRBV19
TGTGCCAGTAGGCGGGACAGCGCCAGGCCCCAGCATTTT
CASRRDSARPQHF
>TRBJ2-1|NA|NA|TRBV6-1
TGTGCCAGCAGTGAAGCTGCGGCAGGGCGTGGCAATGAGCAGTTCTTC
CASSEAAAGRGNEQFF
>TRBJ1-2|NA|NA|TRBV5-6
TGTGCCAGCAGCTTGGCCGACAGACGCTATGGCTACACCTTC
CASSLADRRYGYTF
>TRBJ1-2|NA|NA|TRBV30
TGTGCCTGGAACGGACCAGGGGGCTACACCTTC
CAWNGPGGYTF
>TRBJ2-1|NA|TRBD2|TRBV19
TGTGCCAGTAGTCTAGCGGGAGGGCCGCGGTACAATGAGCAGTTCTTC
CASSLAGGPRYNEQFF
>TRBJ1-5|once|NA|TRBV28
TGTGCCAGCAGGGCTGGTCGAGGGCAAAATCAGCCCCAGCATTTT
CASRAGRGQNQPQHF
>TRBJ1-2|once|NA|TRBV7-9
TGTGCCAGCAGCTTATCACCCCAGGGGATCTATGGCTACACCTTC
CASSLSPQGIYGYTF
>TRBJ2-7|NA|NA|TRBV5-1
TGCGCCAGCAGCCTCCAAGTGGCAGGGGTGATTTCTGAGCAGTACTTC
CASSLQVAGVISEQYF
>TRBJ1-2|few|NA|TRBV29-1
TGCAGCGTTGAAGGGGGGCCCTTTGGCTACACCTTC
CSVEGGPFGYTF
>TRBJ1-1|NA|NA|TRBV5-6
TGTGCCAGCGGGGGAGGGGTGAACACTGAAGCTTTCTTT
CASGGGVNTEAFF
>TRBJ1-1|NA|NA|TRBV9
TGTGCCAGCAGCGTAGAAAGTAGGACAAACACTGAAGCTTTCTTT
CASSVESRTNTEAFF
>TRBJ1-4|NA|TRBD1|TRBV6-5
TGTGCCAGCAGTTCAGGGGGTGAAAAACTGTTTTTT
CASSSGGEKLFF
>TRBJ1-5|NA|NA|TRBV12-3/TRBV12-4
TGTGCCAGCAGTCCTCAGGAAGCGGAGCCCCAGCATTTT
CASSPQEAEPQHF
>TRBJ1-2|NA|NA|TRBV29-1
TGCAGCGTTGAGCAGGGAACCAACTATGGCTACACCTTC
CSVEQGTNYGYTF